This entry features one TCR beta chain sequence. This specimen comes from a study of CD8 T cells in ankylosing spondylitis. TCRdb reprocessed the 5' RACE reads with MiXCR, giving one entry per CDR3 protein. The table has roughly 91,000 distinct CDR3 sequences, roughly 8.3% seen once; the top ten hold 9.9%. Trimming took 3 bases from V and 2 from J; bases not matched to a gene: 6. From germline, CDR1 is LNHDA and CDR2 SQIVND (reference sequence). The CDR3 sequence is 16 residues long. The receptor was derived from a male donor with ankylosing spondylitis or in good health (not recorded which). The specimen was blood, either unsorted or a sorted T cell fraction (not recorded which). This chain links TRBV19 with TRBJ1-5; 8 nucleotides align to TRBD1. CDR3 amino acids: CASSMQGAMGNQPQHF. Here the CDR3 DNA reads TGTGCCAGTAGTATGCAGGGGGCGATGGGCAATCAGCCCCAGCATTTT.